This TCR beta chain derives from a study of blood T cell repertoires in COVID-19. Study information: Researchers got acute and convalescent COVID-19 samples from the United States, Italy and Spain. T cells, B-cell-depleted T cells, or PBMCs supplied cDNA or gDNA.

The CDR3 has 14 amino acids. Germline trimming cut 5 bases from V and 6 bases from J; bases unmatched to any gene: 10. Germline CDR1 SGHTA, CDR2 FQGNSA. As originally analysed: For nucleated cells, counts were estimated from reference gene primer amplification. Profiling relied on immunoSEQ multiplex PCR, and the TCRdb table lists in-frame clones only, not all of them. V and J calls and clone size come straight from that table; D and trimming were deduced from the DNA. This sample has 56,000 or so clones; 75% to 95% occur once, and the top ten carry about 6.3%. V usage is TRBV7-2 and J usage is TRBJ2-7, with 7 bases fitting TRBD1. Source material: peripheral blood. This sequence was found in a man aged 50 to 59 with active COVID-19. The CDR3 DNA reads TGTGCCAGCAGCACGAGGACAGGTTGGGGCGAGCAGTACTTC. Protein product: CASSTRTGWGEQYF.